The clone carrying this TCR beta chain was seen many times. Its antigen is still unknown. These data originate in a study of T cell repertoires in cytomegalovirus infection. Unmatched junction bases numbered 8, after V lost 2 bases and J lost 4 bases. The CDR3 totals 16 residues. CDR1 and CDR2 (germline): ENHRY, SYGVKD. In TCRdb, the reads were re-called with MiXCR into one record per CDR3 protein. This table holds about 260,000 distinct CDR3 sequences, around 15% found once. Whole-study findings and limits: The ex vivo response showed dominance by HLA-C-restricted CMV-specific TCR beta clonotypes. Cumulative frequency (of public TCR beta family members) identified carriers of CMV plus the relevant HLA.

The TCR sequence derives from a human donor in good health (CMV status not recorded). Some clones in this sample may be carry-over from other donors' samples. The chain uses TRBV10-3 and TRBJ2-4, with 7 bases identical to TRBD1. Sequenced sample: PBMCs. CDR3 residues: CAISEPGTGAKNIQYF. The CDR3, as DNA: TGTGCCATCAGTGAGCCGGGCACAGGGGCTAAAAACATTCAGTACTTC.